This TCR beta chain was observed in a study of metastatic and nonmetastatic thyroid tumors. As for the study in general: Samples came from malignant and benign thyroid patients, and repertoires were compared across blood and tumor or nodule tissue. Regarding the study as a whole: It was reportedly found that TCR beta diversity was significantly higher in malignant thyroid tumors than in benign nodules, a difference seen in both blood and tumor samples.

No patient received treatment before thyroid surgery. In the authors' workflow: It was from CDR3 differences across clinicopathological groups that a distant-metastasis classifier for papillary thyroid cancer was built. TCRdb ran MiXCR on the PCR reads. TCRdb's processing, not the authors' own work, is the source of the V and J calls. The sample consists of about 33,000 clones, approximately 15% of them appearing once. The CDR3 has 17 residues. With 5 bases clipped from V and 3 bases from J, the junction kept 10 bases outside the gene matches. Per germline, CDR1 SGHAT and CDR2 FQNNGV. This clone was counted at least ten times. As yet, its antigen is unknown. The identical CDR3 is also encoded by other nucleotide sequences in the sample.

The sequencing sample was made of blood. The TCR comes from a female donor with papillary thyroid cancer or a benign thyroid nodule (not recorded which). Some clones in this sample may be carry-over from other donors' samples. The V call is TRBV11-2, the J call TRBJ1-4; the match to TRBD1 covers 9 bases. The DNA of the CDR3 is TGTGCCAGCAGCCCACCGGGACAGGGTTTAGCTAATGAAAAACTGTTTTTT. Its translation: CASSPPGQGLANEKLFF.